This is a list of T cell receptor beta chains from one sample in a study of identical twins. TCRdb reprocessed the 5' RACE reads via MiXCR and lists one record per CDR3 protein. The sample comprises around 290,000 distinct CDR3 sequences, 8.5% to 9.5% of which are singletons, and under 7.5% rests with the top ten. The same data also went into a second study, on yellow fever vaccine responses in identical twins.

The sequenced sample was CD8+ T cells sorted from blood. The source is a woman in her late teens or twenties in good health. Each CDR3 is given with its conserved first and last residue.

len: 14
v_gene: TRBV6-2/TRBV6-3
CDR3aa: CASTPKGYVHEQFF

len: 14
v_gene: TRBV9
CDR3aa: CASSGEEWGQPQHF

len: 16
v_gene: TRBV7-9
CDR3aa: CASSLAPTGRVDEQYF

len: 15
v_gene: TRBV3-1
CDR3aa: CASSPNDRGLYEQYF

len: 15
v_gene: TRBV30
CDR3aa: CAWSVSGDLTNTQYF

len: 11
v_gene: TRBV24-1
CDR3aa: CATAGGTEAFF

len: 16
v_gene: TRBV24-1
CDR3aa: CATSDYGGTSGLPQYF

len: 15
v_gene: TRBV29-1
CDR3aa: CSVEERSGGAGEQFF

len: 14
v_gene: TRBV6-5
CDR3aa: CASSYSGYAYEQYF

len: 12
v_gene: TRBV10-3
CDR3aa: CATGGGNYEQYF

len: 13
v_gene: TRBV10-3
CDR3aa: CATRDQPHNEQFF

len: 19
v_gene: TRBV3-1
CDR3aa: CASSQAGTSGFLAKNIQYF

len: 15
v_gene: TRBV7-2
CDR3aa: CASSLVTSGSDTQYF

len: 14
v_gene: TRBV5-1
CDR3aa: CASTPGTGTYEQYF

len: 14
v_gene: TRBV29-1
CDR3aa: CSVEYREAYNEQFF

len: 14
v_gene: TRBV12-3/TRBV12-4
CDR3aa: CASSSDRIGEKLFF

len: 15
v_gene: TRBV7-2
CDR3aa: CASSARLAESYEQYF

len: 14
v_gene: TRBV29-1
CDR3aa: CSGSRRPDQETQYF

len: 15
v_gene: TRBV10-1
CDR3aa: CASSESGGGYYEQYF

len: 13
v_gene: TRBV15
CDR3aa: CATSSLSGNTIYF

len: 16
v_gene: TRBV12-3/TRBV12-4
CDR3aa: CASSLGFGDSNQPQHF

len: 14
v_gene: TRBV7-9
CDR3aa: CACSGDSSYNEQFF

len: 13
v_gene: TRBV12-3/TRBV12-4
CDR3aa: CASSQDRLNEQFF

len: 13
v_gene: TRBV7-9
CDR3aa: CAGARQGTGELFF

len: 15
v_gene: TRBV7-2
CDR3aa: CASSLEPGQLYGYTF

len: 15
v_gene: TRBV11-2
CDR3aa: CASSPRPLVNGELFF